This T cell receptor beta chain was observed in a study of graft-versus-host responses after intestinal transplantation. Study-wide context: For about three years after anti-thymocyte globulin induction, all recipients took tacrolimus and steroids. General study findings and limits: The recipient marrow held GvH clones, and some of them showed up first in ileum or blood. High graft-versus-host to host-versus-graft T cell clonal ratios marked allografts of patients with graft-donor macrochimerism.

Trimming stripped 5 bases from V and 7 bases from J, with 12 bases between. Germline CDR1 reads SGHTA; CDR2 reads FQGNSA. CDR3 size: 12 residues. Only a few counts were recorded for this clone. TCRdb's copy holds only in-frame clones and misses some; the assay was immunoSEQ multiplex PCR. The sample records over 15,000 clones, around 42% being singletons. Responders (roughly 200,000, CFSE-labeled) met roughly 200,000 stimulators that were irradiated and violet-dye-labeled. Proliferating CFSE-low CD3+CD4+ and CD3+CD8+ responders were sorted after the reaction. This clonotype was obtained from a human patient who received an intestinal transplant. This sequence joins TRBV7-2 and TRBJ2-7; D gene ambiguous. Specimen: alloreactive CD8+ T cells from a mixed lymphocyte reaction culture, collected before intestinal transplant. The subset: CFSE-low proliferating T cells sorted from roughly 6-day pre-transplant mixed lymphocyte reaction (GvH or HvG direction). CDR3: CASSPDGWEQYF. The CDR3 DNA follows: TGTGCCAGCAGCCCTGACGGGTGGGAGCAGTACTTC.